This T cell receptor beta chain is from a study of molecular identifiers for immune sequencing clone quantification. Broader study findings: One cell's worth of spiked Jurkat TCR RNA was reportedly detectable among some 1 million naive cells.

CDR1 SQVTM and CDR2 ANQGSEA come from the germline V gene. The CDR3 is 12 residues long. With V trimmed by 7 bases and J by 8 bases, 10 bases remained unmatched. On this clonotype itself: The antigen is unknown. A much larger clone differs by one base, so this may be a read error.

TCRdb independently ran MiXCR on the PCR reads; one entry per CDR3 protein. In the table there are 75,000 to 100,000 distinct CDR3 sequences, under 20% of which are singletons. Source material: naive CD8+ T cells from blood, with Jurkat cell RNA spiked in. Subset denoted: FACS-sorted CD8+CD4-CCR7+CD45RA+ naive T cells. The sequence was collected from a human donor in good health. Some libraries in this study had Jurkat cell RNA spiked in. V and J are TRBV29-1 and TRBJ1-2, with 7 bases fitting TRBD1. This CDR3 is CSGYAGGYGYTF. CDR3 DNA: TGCAGCGGCTACGCAGGGGGATACGGCTACACCTTC. The full variable domain, in which reference TRBV29-1 and TRBJ1-2 provide the parts outside the CDR3, is SAVISQKPSRDICQRGTSLTIQCQVDSQVTMMFWYRQQPGQSLTLIATANQGSEATYESGFVIDKFPISRPNLTFSTLTVSNMSPEDSSIYLCSGYAGGYGYTFGSGTRLTVV.